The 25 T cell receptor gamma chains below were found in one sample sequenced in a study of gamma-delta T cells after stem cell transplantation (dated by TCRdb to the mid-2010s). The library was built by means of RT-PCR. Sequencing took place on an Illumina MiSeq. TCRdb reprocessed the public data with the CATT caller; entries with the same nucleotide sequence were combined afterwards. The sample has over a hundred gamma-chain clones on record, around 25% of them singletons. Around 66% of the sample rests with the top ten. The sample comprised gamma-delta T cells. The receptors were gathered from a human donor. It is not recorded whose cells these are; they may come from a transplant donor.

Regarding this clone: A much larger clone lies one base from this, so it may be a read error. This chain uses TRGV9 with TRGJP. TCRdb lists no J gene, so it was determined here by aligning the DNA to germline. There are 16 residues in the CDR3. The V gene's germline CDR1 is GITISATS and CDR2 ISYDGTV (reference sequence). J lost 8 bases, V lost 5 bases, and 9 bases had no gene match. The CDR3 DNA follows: TGTGCCTTGTGGGGAGCCAAAAAGTTGGGCAAAAAAATCAAGGTATTT. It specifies CALWGAKKLGKKIKVF.

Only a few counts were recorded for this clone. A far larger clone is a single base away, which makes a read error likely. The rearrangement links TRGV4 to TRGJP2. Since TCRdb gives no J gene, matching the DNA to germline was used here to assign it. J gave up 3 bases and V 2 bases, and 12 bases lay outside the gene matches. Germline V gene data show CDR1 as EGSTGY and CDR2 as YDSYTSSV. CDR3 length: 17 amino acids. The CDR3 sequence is CATWDEGRTGSDWIKTF. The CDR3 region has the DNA TGTGCCACCTGGGATGAGGGGCGTACGGGTAGTGATTGGATCAAGACGTTT.

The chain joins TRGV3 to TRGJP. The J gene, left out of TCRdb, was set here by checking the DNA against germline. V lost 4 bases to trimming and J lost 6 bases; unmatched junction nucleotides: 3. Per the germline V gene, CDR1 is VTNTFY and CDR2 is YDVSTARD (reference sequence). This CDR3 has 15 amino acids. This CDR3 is CATWERELGKKIKVF. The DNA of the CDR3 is TGTGCCACCTGGGAGAGAGAGTTGGGCAAAAAAATCAAGGTATTT.

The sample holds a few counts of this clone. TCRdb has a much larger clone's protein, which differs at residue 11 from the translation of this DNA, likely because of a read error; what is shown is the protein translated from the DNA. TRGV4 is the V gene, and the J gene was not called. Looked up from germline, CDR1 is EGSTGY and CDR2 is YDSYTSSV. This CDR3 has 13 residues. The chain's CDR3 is CATWDRFGYKELF. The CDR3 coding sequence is TGTGCCACCTGGGACAGATTCGGTTATAAGGAACTCTTT.

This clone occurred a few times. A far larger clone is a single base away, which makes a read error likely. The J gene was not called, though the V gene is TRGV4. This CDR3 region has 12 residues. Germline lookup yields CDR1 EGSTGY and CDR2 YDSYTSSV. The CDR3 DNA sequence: TGTGCCACCTGGATCCGTTATTATAAGAACCTCTTT. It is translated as CATWIRYYKNLF.

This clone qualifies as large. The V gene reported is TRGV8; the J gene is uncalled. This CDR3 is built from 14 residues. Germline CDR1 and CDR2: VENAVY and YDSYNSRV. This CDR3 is CATWDNTTGWFEIF. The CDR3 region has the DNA TGTGCCACCTGGGATAATACCACTGGTTGGTTCGAGATATTT.

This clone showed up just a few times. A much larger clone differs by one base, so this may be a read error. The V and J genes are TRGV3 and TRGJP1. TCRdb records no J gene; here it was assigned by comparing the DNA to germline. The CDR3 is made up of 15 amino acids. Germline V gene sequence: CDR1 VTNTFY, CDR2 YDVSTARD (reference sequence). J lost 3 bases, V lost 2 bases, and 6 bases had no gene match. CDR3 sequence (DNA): TGTGCCACCTGGGACACCCTCGCCACTGGTTGGTTCAAGATATTT. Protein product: CATWDTLATGWFKIF.

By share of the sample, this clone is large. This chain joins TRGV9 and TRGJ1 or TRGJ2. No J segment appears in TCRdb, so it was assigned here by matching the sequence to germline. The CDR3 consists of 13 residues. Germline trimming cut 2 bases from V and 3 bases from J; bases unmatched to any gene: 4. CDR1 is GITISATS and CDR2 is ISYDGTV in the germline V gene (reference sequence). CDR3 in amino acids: CALWEAIYYKKLF. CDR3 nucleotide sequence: TGTGCCTTGTGGGAGGCAATTTATTATAAGAAACTCTTT.

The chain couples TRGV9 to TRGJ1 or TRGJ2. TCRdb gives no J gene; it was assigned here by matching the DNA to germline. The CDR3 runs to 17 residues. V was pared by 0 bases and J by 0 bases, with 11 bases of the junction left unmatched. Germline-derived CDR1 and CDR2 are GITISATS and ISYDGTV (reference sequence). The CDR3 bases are TGTGCCTTGTGGGAGGTGTCGCGGTCTAGGAATTATTATAAGAAACTCTTT. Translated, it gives CALWEVSRSRNYYKKLF.

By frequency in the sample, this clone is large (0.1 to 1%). The CDR3 is CATWDRHYYKKLF. The CDR3 bases are TGTGCCACCTGGGACAGGCATTATTATAAGAAACTCTTT. V gene TRGV5 combines with J gene TRGJ1 or TRGJ2. TCRdb carries no J gene annotation; the J gene was assigned here by matching the DNA with germline. With 0 bases clipped from V and 2 bases from J, the junction kept 1 base outside the gene matches. Germline assignment: CDR1 VINAFY and CDR2 YDVSNSKD. CDR3 length equals 13 residues.

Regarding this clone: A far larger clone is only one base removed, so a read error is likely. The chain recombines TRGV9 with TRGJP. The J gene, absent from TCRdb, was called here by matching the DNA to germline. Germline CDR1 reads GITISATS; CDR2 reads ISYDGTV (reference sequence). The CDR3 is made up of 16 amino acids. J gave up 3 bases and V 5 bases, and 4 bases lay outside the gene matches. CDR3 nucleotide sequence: TGTGCCTTGTGGGGGGCGCAAGAGTTGGGCAAAAAAATCAAGGTATTT. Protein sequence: CALWGAQELGKKIKVF.

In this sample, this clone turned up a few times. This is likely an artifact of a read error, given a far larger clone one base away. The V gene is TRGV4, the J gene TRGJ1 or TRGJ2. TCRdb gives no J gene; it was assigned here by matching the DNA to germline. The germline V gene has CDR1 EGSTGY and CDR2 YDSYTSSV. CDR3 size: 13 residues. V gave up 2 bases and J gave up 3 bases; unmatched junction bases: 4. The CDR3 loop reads CATWDDPYYKKLF. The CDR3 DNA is TGTGCCACCTGGGATGACCCTTATTATAAGAAACTCTTT.

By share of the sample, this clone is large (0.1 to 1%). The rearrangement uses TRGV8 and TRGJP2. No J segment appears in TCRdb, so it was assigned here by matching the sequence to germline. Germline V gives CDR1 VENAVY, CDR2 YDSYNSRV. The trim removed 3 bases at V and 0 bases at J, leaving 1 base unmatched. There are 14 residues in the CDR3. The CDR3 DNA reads TGTGCCACCTGGGATTATAGTAGTGATTGGATCAAGACGTTT. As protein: CATWDYSSDWIKTF.

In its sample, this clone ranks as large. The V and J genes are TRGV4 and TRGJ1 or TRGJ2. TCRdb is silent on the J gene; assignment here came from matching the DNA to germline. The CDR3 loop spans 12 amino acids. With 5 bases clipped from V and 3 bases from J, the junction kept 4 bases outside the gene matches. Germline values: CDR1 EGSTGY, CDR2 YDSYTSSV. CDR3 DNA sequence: TGTGCCACCTGGGCCATTTATTATAAGAAACTCTTT. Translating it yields CATWAIYYKKLF.

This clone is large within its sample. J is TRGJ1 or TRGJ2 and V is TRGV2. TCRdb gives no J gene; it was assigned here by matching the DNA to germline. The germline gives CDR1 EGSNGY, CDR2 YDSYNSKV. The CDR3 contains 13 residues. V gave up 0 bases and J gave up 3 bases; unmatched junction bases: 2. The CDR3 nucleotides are TGTGCCACCTGGGACGGGCTTTATTATAAGAAACTCTTT. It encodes CATWDGLYYKKLF.

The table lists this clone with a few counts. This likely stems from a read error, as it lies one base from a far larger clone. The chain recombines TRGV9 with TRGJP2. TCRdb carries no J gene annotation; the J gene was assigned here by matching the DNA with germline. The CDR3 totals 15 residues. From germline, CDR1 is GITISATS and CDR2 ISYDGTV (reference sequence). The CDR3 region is CALWEVRVSDRIKTF. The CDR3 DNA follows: TGTGCCTTGTGGGAGGTGCGGGTAAGTGATCGGATCAAGACGTTT.

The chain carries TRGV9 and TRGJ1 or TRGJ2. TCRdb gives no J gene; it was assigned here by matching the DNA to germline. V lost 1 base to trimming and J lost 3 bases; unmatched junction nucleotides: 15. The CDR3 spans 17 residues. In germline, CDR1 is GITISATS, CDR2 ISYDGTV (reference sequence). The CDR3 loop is CALWEVHRPSIYYKKLF. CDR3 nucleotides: TGTGCCTTGTGGGAGGTTCATCGCCCTTCCATTTATTATAAGAAACTCTTT.

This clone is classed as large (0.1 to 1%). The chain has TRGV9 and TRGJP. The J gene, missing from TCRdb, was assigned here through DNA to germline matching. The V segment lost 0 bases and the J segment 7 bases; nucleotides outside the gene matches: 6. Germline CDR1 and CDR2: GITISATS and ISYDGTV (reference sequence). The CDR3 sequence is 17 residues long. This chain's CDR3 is CALWEVPRELGKKIKVF. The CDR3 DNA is TGTGCCTTGTGGGAGGTGCCCCGCGAGTTGGGCAAAAAAATCAAGGTATTT.

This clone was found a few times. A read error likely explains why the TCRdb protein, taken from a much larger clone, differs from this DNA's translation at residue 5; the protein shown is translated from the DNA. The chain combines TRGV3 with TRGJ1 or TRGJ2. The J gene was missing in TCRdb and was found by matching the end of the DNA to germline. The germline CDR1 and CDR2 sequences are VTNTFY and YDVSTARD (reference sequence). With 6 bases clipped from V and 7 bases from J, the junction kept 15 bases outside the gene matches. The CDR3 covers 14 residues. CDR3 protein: CATWLAPPRYKKLF. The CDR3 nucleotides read TGTGCCACCTGGCTTGCCCCTCCACGGTATAAGAAACTCTTT.

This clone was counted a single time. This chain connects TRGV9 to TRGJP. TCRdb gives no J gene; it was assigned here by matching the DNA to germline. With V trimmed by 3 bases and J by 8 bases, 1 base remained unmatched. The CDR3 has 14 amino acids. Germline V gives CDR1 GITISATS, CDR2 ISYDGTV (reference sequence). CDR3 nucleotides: TGTGCCTTGTGGGAGCAGTTGGGCAAAAAAATCAAGGTATTT. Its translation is CALWEQLGKKIKVF.

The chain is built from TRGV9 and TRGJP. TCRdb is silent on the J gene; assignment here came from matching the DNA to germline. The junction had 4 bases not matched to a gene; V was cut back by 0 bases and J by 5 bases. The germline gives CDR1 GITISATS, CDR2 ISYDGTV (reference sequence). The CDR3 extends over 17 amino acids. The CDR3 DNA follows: TGTGCCTTGTGGGAGGTGCTCAAAGAGTTGGGCAAAAAAATCAAGGTATTT. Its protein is CALWEVLKELGKKIKVF.

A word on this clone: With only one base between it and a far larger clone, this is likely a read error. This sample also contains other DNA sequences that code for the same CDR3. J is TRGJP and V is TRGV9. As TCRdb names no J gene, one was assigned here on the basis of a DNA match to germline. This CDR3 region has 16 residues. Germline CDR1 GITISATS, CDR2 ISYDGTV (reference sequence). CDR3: CALWEVQELGKKIKVF. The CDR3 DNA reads TGCGCCTTGTGGGAGGTGCAAGAGTTGGGCAAAAAAATCAAGGTATTT.

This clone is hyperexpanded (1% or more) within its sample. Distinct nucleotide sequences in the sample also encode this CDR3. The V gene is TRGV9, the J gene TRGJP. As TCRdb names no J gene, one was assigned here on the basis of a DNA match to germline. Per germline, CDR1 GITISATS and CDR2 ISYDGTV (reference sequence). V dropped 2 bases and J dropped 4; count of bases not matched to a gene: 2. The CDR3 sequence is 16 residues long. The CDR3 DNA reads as TGTGCCTTGTGGGAGGAACAAGAGTTGGGCAAAAAAATCAAGGTATTT. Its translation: CALWEEQELGKKIKVF.

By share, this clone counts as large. CDR3 sequence (DNA): TGTGCCACCTGGTTTGCCCCTCCACGGTATAAGAAACTCTTT. Protein sequence: CATWFAPPRYKKLF. The chain uses TRGV3 and TRGJ1 or TRGJ2. The J gene, not given by TCRdb, was assigned here from a germline match of the nucleotide sequence. The length of the CDR3 is 14 residues. The V and J ends lost 6 bases and 7 bases, in that order; junction bases with no gene match: 15. Germline-derived CDR1 and CDR2 are VTNTFY and YDVSTARD (reference sequence).

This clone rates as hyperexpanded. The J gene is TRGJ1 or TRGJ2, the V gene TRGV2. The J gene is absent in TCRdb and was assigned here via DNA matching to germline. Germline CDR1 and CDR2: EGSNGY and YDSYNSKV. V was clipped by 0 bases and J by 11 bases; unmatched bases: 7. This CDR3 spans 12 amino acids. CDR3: CATWDGRREKLF. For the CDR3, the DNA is TGTGCCACCTGGGACGGGCGAAGGGAGAAACTCTTT.